This is a list of T cell receptor beta chains from one sample in a study of shared clonotypes between healthy human individuals. Clones were read by immunoSEQ multiplex PCR, and TCRdb kept only the in-frame ones, dropping some. The data show approximately 2,000,000 clones, with 85% to 95% seen just once and around 0.38% held by the top ten. The material sequenced was naive CD4+ T cells from PBMCs. The receptors originated from a man between 18 and 35 years old in good health. Some clones in this sample may be carry-over from other donors' samples. Each CDR3 is given with its conserved first and last residue. A D gene is named only where the DNA matches it firmly. Not every row has a clone size; where given, it reads once, few, many or a size class.

d_call	j_call	clone_size	cdr3_length	v_call	cdr3_aa	cdr3_nt
-	TRBJ2-3	-	14	TRBV4-1	CASARDPSTDTQYF	TGCGCCAGCGCCCGGGACCCAAGCACAGATACGCAGTATTTT
-	TRBJ2-7	-	14	TRBV5-1	CASSQNPDSYEQYF	TGCGCCAGCAGCCAGAACCCGGACTCCTACGAGCAGTACTTC
-	TRBJ2-2	-	14	TRBV7-6	CASSPYRAAGELFF	TGTGCCAGCAGCCCCTACAGGGCCGCCGGGGAGCTGTTTTTT
-	TRBJ2-7	-	14	TRBV30	CAWSHPGPRYEQYF	TGTGCCTGGAGCCACCCGGGACCGCGCTACGAGCAGTACTTC
-	TRBJ2-2	-	15	TRBV5-1	CASSRTERYTGELFF	TGCGCCAGCAGTAGGACAGAACGTTACACCGGGGAGCTGTTTTTT
-	TRBJ1-1	-	15	TRBV5-1	CASSFIAGTNTEAFF	TGCGCCAGCAGCTTCATTGCCGGGACCAACACTGAAGCTTTCTTT
-	TRBJ2-7	-	14	TRBV7-2	CASSLIRVEGEQYF	TGTGCCAGCAGCTTAATTCGGGTGGAGGGCGAGCAGTACTTC
TRBD1	TRBJ1-2	-	13	TRBV6-5	CASSLGQENLYTF	TGTGCCAGCAGCCTCGGACAGGAGAATCTCTACACCTTC
-	TRBJ2-5	-	16	TRBV5-1	CASSLGRASRQETQYF	TGCGCCAGCAGCTTGGGCCGGGCCAGCAGGCAAGAGACCCAGTACTTC
-	TRBJ2-2	-	14	TRBV28	CASSLGRTSGELFF	TGTGCCAGCAGTTTGGGGAGGACGTCCGGGGAGCTGTTTTTT
-	TRBJ1-1	few	12	TRBV28	CASTTAHTEAFF	TGTGCCAGCACCACGGCACACACTGAAGCTTTCTTT
-	TRBJ1-1	-	14	TRBV5-4	CASSLEFRNTEAFF	TGTGCCAGCAGCTTGGAATTCAGGAACACTGAAGCTTTCTTT
-	TRBJ2-5	-	14	TRBV7-2	CASSLVSHQETQYF	TGTGCCAGCAGCTTAGTCAGTCATCAAGAGACCCAGTACTTC
TRBD1	TRBJ1-1	few	15	TRBV25-1	CASSYWEGGTVEAFF	TGTGCCAGCAGTTACTGGGAAGGCGGGACAGTTGAAGCTTTCTTT
TRBD1	TRBJ1-5	-	18	TRBV5-6	CASSLADRVEGARQPQHF	TGTGCCAGCAGCTTGGCGGACAGGGTCGAAGGTGCAAGGCAGCCCCAGCATTTT
TRBD1	TRBJ2-7	-	15	TRBV19	CASSTQGQGTYEQYF	TGTGCCAGTAGTACCCAAGGACAGGGGACGTACGAGCAGTACTTC
TRBD2	TRBJ2-1	-	15	TRBV28	CASRGTTRARDEQFF	TGTGCCAGCAGGGGGACTACTAGAGCCCGGGATGAGCAGTTCTTC
TRBD2	TRBJ2-7	-	17	TRBV7-2	CASSLARGTSGRNEQYF	TGTGCCAGCAGCTTAGCGCGCGGGACTAGCGGGAGGAACGAGCAGTACTTC
TRBD1	TRBJ1-4	once	16	TRBV4-2	CASSQDKGAPPGKLFF	TGTGCCAGCAGCCAAGATAAGGGGGCCCCCCCCGGAAAACTGTTTTTT
TRBD1	TRBJ2-5	-	14	TRBV18	CASSPGTGGETQYF	TGTGCCAGCTCACCGGGGACAGGGGGAGAGACCCAGTACTTC
-	TRBJ2-5	-	13	TRBV4-1	CASSQVTEEAQYF	TGCGCCAGCAGCCAGGTGACGGAGGAGGCCCAGTACTTC
TRBD2	TRBJ2-1	-	15	TRBV5-6	CASSLYAGVYNEQFF	TGTGCCAGCAGCTTGTACGCGGGAGTGTACAATGAGCAGTTCTTC
-	TRBJ2-3	-	13	TRBV6-6	CASSYSHTDTQYF	TGTGCCAGCAGTTACTCGCACACAGATACGCAGTATTTT
TRBD2	TRBJ2-1	-	15	TRBV5-1	CASSQETSRVNEQFF	TGCGCCAGCAGCCAGGAGACTAGCAGGGTCAATGAGCAGTTCTTC
-	TRBJ1-4	-	15	TRBV5-8	CASSTGHLTNEKLFF	TGTGCCAGCAGCACTGGACACTTAACTAATGAAAAACTGTTTTTT
TRBD2	TRBJ2-1	-	17	TRBV28	CASSIVVGSGSKNEQFF	TGTGCCAGCAGTATTGTAGTCGGTAGCGGGAGTAAGAATGAGCAGTTCTTC
-	TRBJ1-2	-	13	TRBV5-1	CASATGTFYGYTF	TGCGCCAGCGCGACCGGGACCTTTTATGGCTACACCTTC
-	TRBJ1-2	-	14	TRBV9	CASSVAPGDYGYTF	TGTGCCAGCAGCGTAGCCCCCGGGGACTATGGCTACACCTTC
-	TRBJ2-1	-	15	TRBV18	CASSLASSSYNEQFF	TGTGCCAGCTCACTAGCGTCTAGCTCCTACAATGAGCAGTTCTTC
-	TRBJ1-4	-	15	TRBV4-1	CASSQETGWDEKLFF	TGCGCCAGCAGCCAAGAAACAGGGTGGGATGAAAAACTGTTTTTT
-	TRBJ2-5	-	14	TRBV5-1	CASSLVLAAETQYF	TGCGCCAGCAGCTTGGTTCTAGCTGCTGAGACCCAGTACTTC
-	TRBJ1-3	-	17	TRBV6-1	CASSESGAWLLGNTIYF	TGTGCCAGCAGTGAATCAGGGGCCTGGCTCCTTGGAAACACCATATATTTT
TRBD2	TRBJ2-1	-	15	TRBV7-2	CASSPGRVSYNEQFF	TGTGCCAGCAGCCCCGGGAGGGTCTCCTACAATGAGCAGTTCTTC
-	TRBJ2-7	-	17	TRBV18	CASSPIGGGLYSYEQYF	TGTGCCAGCTCACCAATAGGGGGAGGGTTATACTCCTACGAGCAGTACTTC
-	TRBJ1-1	-	13	TRBV5-1	CASSEGTNTEAFF	TGCGCCAGCAGCGAGGGGACGAACACTGAAGCTTTCTTT